These 15 T cell receptor beta chains were all obtained from the same sample, sequenced in a study of blood T cell repertoires in COVID-19. Sequencing was performed with immunoSEQ multiplex PCR; in TCRdb, only in-frame clones are kept and a portion is missing. The sample lists 300,000 to 350,000 clones; roughly 86% were seen once. Sequenced sample: peripheral blood. The receptor source for this set is a man aged 25 to 40 with COVID-19, enrolled during active disease.

The chain couples TRBV9 to TRBJ2-5; D is unclear. V dropped 3 bases and J dropped 5 bases, with 11 bases sitting between them. This CDR3 region has 13 residues. Germline V gives CDR1 SGDLS, CDR2 YYNGEE. The CDR3, as DNA: TGTGCCAGCAGCGGCGACGGGTGGGAGACCCAGTACTTC. Translation: CASSGDGWETQYF.

This clone occurred once. The chain combines TRBV2 with TRBJ1-1; D unclear. V was pared by 1 base and J by 8 bases, with 5 bases between. The CDR3 consists of 11 residues. The germline gives CDR1 SNHLY, CDR2 FYNNEI. The CDR3 loop is CASSEGREAFF. The CDR3 nucleotides are TGTGCCAGCAGTGAAGGCAGGGAAGCTTTCTTT.

The CDR3, as DNA: TGCGCCAGCAGTCAAATCGATTCGGACATCTGGGGAGATACGCAGTATTTT. Encoded protein: CASSQIDSDIWGDTQYF. The genes are TRBV5-1 and TRBJ2-3; TRBD1 is a possible D gene (5 bases). Trimming took 5 bases from V and 5 from J, leaving 24 bases between them. Germline V gene sequence: CDR1 SGHRS, CDR2 YFSETQ. This CDR3 spans 17 amino acids. The full variable domain, rest sourced from reference TRBV5-1 and TRBJ2-3, is KAGVTQTPRYLIKTRGQQVTLSCSPISGHRSVSWYQQTPGQGLQFLFEYFSETQRNKGNFPGRFSGRQFSNSRSEMNVSTLELGDSALYLCASSQIDSDIWGDTQYFGPGTRLTVL.

The chain joins TRBV6-1 to TRBJ2-1; possible D gene TRBD1, 7 bases. The CDR3 consists of 18 residues. CDR1 and CDR2 from the germline V gene are MNHNS and SASEGT. Trimming shortened V by 2 bases and J by 6 bases, and 23 bases separated the two germline ends. The CDR3 is CASSELRQGGGGGNEQFF. The CDR3 DNA follows: TGTGCCAGCAGTGAACTCCGACAGGGAGGTGGTGGTGGCAATGAGCAGTTCTTC.

This sequence joins TRBV29-1 and TRBJ2-7; 11 bases are a match to TRBD2. This CDR3 spans 15 amino acids. The germline V gene encodes CDR1 SQVTM and CDR2 ANQGSEA. The V segment lost 6 bases and the J segment 2 bases; nucleotides outside the gene matches: 9. The CDR3 bases are TGCAGCGTGACCGCGGGACTAGCGGCCCCCTACGAGCAGTACTTC. It specifies CSVTAGLAAPYEQYF.

There are a few counts of this clone. V and J are TRBV5-1 and TRBJ2-6, with D perhaps matching TRBD1 (6 bases). This CDR3 contains 18 residues. Trimming pared 2 bases from V and 4 bases from J, leaving 19 bases between. Looked up from germline, CDR1 is SGHRS and CDR2 is YFSETQ. CDR3 protein: CASSLMGDILTGANVLTF. CDR3 in DNA: TGCGCCAGCAGCTTAATGGGGGACATCTTGACAGGGGCCAACGTCCTGACTTTC.

This sequence joins TRBV27 and TRBJ2-1; D is perhaps TRBD2 (5 bases). The V gene lost 5 bases and the J gene lost 2 bases, with 16 bases spanning the gap. This CDR3 contains 16 residues. Germline values: CDR1 MNHEY, CDR2 SMNVEV (reference sequence). In DNA form, the CDR3 reads TGTGCCAGCAGTGACGGGGTCCCTCTTACCTACAATGAGCAGTTCTTC. It is translated as CASSDGVPLTYNEQFF.

The chain links TRBV5-7 to TRBJ2-7, with D tentatively TRBD2 (6 bases). TRBV5-7 is an ORF, with its function uncertain. With 4 bases removed from V and 7 bases from J, the gap between germline ends came to 18 bases. The CDR3 is 14 amino acids. The CDR3 nucleotides read TGTGCCAGCAGCGGGTGGAGGCTTCGGGAGGAGCAGTACTTC. Translating it yields CASSGWRLREEQYF.

The gene calls are TRBV5-5 and TRBJ2-1; TRBD2 might be the D (6 bases). V lost 0 bases and J 13 bases, leaving 17 bases between the germline ends. There are 14 residues in the CDR3. Germline loops: CDR1 SGHKS, CDR2 YYEKEE (reference sequence). The CDR3 spells CASSLEPGTPIQFF. DNA for the CDR3: TGTGCCAGCAGCTTGGAACCGGGGACTCCAATACAGTTCTTC.

The V call is TRBV4-1, the J call TRBJ1-6, with D maybe TRBD1 (5 bases). V shed 0 bases and J shed 9 bases, with 18 bases lying between them. Germline V CDR1 and CDR2: MGHRA, YSYEKL. There are 17 residues in the CDR3. The CDR3 nucleotides are TGCGCCAGCAGCCAAGAGTCGGGCGGGACCAGAGGTTCACCCCTCCACTTT. Protein sequence: CASSQESGGTRGSPLHF.

The rearrangement joins TRBV9 to TRBJ2-2; TRBD2 agrees at 13 bases. Looked up from germline, CDR1 is SGDLS and CDR2 is YYNGEE. This CDR3 contains 15 residues. Trimming took 4 bases from V and 6 from J; bases not matched to a gene: 3. The CDR3 spells CASSLGLAGAGELFF. The CDR3 DNA reads TGTGCCAGCAGCCTTGGACTAGCGGGAGCCGGGGAGCTGTTTTTT.

This clone was seen a few times. V usage is TRBV3-1 (or the pseudogene TRBV3-2) and J usage is TRBJ1-1; D not certain. The germline gives CDR1 LGHDT, CDR2 YNNKEL (reference sequence). Deletions cut 1 base from V and 0 bases from J, with 12 bases between. The CDR3 consists of 16 residues. The CDR3 loop is CASSQALGAMNTEAFF. The CDR3 nucleotides are TGTGCCAGCAGCCAAGCGTTGGGAGCAATGAACACTGAAGCTTTCTTT.

This chain uses TRBV23-1 with TRBJ1-5; D not resolved. TRBV23-1 carries the ORF label, with uncertain function. Trimming took off 5 bases at V and 4 bases at J, with 6 bases between the two ends. The CDR3 extends over 12 amino acids. DNA for the CDR3: TGCGCCAGCAGTTCCGGGAATCAGCCCCAGCATTTT. This codes for CASSSGNQPQHF.

The CDR3 DNA sequence: TGTGCCAGTAGTATAGACGCTACAGGGGGCACTGAAGCTTTCTTT. It yields the protein CASSIDATGGTEAFF. The V call is TRBV19, the J call TRBJ1-1, with 8 bases aligning to TRBD1. J was trimmed by 4 bases and V by 0 bases; bases with no gene match: 4. This CDR3 spans 15 amino acids. Germline V gene lookup returns CDR1 LNHDA and CDR2 SQIVND (reference sequence).

This chain links TRBV3-1 (or the pseudogene TRBV3-2) with TRBJ1-5; no clear D gene. In germline, CDR1 is LGHDT, CDR2 YNNKEL (reference sequence). This CDR3 is 13 amino acids long. Between the trimmed V and J ends, which lost 1 base and 6 bases, there was a span of 7 bases. CDR3 residues: CASSQGLAQPQHF. The CDR3 coding sequence is TGTGCCAGCAGCCAAGGGCTAGCTCAGCCCCAGCATTTT.